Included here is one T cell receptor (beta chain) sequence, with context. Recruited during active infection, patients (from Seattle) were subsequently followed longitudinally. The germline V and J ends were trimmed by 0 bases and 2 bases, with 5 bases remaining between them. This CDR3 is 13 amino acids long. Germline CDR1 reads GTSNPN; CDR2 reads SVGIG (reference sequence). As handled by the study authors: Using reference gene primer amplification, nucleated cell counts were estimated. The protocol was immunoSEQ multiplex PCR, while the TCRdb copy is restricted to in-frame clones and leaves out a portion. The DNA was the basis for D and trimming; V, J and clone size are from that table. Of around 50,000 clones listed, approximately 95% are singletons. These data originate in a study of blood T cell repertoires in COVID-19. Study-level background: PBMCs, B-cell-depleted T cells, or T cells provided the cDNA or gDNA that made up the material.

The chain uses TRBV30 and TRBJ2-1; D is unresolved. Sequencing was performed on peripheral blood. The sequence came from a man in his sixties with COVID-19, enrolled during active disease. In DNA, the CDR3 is TGTGCCTGGAGTGTTTATCCCTACAATGAGCAGTTCTTC. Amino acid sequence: CAWSVYPYNEQFF.